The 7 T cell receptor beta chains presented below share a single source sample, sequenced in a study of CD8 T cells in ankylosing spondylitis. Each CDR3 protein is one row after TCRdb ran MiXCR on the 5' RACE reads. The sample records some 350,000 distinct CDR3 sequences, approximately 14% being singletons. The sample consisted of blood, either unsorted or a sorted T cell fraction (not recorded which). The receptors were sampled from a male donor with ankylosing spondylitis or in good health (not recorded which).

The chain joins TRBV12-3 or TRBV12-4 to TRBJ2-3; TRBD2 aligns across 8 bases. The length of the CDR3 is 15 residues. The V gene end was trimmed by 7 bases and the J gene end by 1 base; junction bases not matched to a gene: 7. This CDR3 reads CASNPGRERTDTQYF. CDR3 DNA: TGTGCCAGCAATCCCGGGAGGGAGCGCACAGATACGCAGTATTTT.

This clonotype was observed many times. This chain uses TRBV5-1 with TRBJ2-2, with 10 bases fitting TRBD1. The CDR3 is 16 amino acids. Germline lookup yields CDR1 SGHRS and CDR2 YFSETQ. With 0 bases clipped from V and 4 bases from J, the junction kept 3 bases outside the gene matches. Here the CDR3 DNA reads TGCGCCAGCAGCTTGGGACAGGGGGCCCTCACCGGGGAGCTGTTTTTT. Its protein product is CASSLGQGALTGELFF.

The CDR3 reads CASSLAGLSGDEQFF. DNA for the CDR3: TGTGCCAGCAGCTTAGCAGGCTTAAGCGGCGATGAGCAGTTCTTC. The rearrangement links TRBV11-2 to TRBJ2-1; D is possibly TRBD2 (5 bases). Germline V CDR1 and CDR2: SGHAT, FQNNGV. CDR3 length: 15 residues. Trimming shortened V by 1 base and J by 8 bases, and 15 bases separated the two germline ends.

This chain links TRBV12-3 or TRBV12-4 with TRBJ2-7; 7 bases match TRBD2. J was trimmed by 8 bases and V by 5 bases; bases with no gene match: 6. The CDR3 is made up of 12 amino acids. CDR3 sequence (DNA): TGTGCCAGCAGTCCCGGGACTACGAAGCAGTACTTC. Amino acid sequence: CASSPGTTKQYF.

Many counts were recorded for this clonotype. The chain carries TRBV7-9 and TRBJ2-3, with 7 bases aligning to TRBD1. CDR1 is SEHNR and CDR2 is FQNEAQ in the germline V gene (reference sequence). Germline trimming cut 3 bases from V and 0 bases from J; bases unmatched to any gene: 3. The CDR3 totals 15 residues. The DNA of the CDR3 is TGTGCCAGCAGCTTTGGGACAGCTAGCACAGATACGCAGTATTTT. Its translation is CASSFGTASTDTQYF.

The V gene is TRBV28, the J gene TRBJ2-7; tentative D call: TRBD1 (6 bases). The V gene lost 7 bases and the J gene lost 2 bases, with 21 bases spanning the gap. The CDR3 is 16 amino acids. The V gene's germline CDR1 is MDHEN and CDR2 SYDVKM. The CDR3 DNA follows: TGTGCCAGCAACCCAGGGGCCACTTCATCTACCTACGAGCAGTACTTC. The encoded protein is CASNPGATSSTYEQYF. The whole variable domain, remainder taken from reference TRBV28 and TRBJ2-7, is DVKVTQSSRYLVKRTGEKVFLECVQDMDHENMFWYRQDPGLGLRLIYFSYDVKMKEKGDIPEGYSVSREKKERFSLILESASTNQTSMYLCASNPGATSSTYEQYFGPGTRLTVT.

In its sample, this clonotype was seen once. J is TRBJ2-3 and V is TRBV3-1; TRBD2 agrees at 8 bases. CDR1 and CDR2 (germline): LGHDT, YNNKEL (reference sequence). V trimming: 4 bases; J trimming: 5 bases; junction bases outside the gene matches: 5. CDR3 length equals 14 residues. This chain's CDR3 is CASSRAGGKDTQYF. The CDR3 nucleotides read TGTGCCAGCAGCCGTGCGGGGGGAAAAGATACGCAGTATTTT.